What follows are 14 T cell receptor beta chains derived from one specimen sequenced in a study of CDR3 diversity in severe acne. TCRdb independently ran MiXCR on the PCR reads; one entry per CDR3 protein. The sample has about 84,000 distinct CDR3 sequences; roughly 51% are singletons. Sequencing was performed on blood. The receptors come from a male donor in good health, without acne.

The CDR3, as DNA: TGTGCCAGCTCACCACCGGGACTCTACTTCGAGCAGTACTTC. It specifies CASSPPGLYFEQYF. The chain carries TRBV7-6 and TRBJ2-7; a weak D match, TRBD2 (6 bases). The CDR3 loop spans 14 amino acids. Germline lookup yields CDR1 SGHVS and CDR2 FNYEAQ. V dropped 8 bases and J dropped 6 bases, with 20 bases sitting between them.

The gene calls are TRBV28 and TRBJ2-7; 16 bases line up with TRBD2. J was trimmed by 0 bases and V by 4 bases; bases with no gene match: 6. CDR3 length: 18 residues. Looked up from germline, CDR1 is MDHEN and CDR2 is SYDVKM. Here the CDR3 DNA reads TGTGCCAGCAGTTCGGGGGGACTAGCGGGAGGGGACTCCTACGAGCAGTACTTC. Its protein is CASSSGGLAGGDSYEQYF.

This clonotype has ten or more counts. The chain carries TRBV27 and TRBJ2-3, with D uncertain. V gave up 2 bases and J gave up 3 bases, with 6 bases separating them. The CDR3 runs 13 residues. Germline CDR1 MNHEY, CDR2 SMNVEV (reference sequence). The CDR3 sequence: CASSLRRTDTQYF. In nucleotides, the CDR3 is TGTGCCAGCAGTTTAAGGCGAACAGATACGCAGTATTTT.

The V call is TRBV11-3, the J call TRBJ2-5, with TRBD1 matching 12 bases. CDR1 and CDR2 (germline): SGHNT, YENEEA. Trimming took 1 base from V and 11 from J; bases not matched to a gene: 11. CDR3 length equals 16 residues. CDR3 loop: CASSLGRDRGQGNQYF. CDR3 nucleotide sequence: TGTGCCAGCAGCTTAGGTCGGGACAGGGGGCAGGGGAATCAGTACTTC.

This clonotype was observed a few times. V is TRBV7-9 and J is TRBJ2-1; TRBD2 aligns across 15 bases. This CDR3 is 17 amino acids long. In germline, CDR1 is SEHNR, CDR2 FQNEAQ (reference sequence). V shed 5 bases and J 9 bases; nucleotides not matched to a gene: 11. The CDR3 DNA is TGTGCCAGCAGCCTTCGACGGACTAGCGGGGGGGCGGGTGAGCAGTTCTTC. It translates to CASSLRRTSGGAGEQFF.

This clonotype occurred many times. The rearrangement joins TRBV5-6 to TRBJ1-1; D remains ambiguous. The germline V and J ends were trimmed by 1 base and 0 bases, with 7 bases remaining between them. The CDR3 has 14 residues. Per the germline V gene, CDR1 is SGHDT and CDR2 is YYEEEE. The CDR3 bases are TGTGCCAGCAGCTTGACGGGATTGAACACTGAAGCTTTCTTT. Its translation is CASSLTGLNTEAFF.

This sequence joins TRBV25-1 and TRBJ2-5, with TRBD1 as a possible D gene (5 bases). Between the trimmed V and J ends, which lost 8 bases and 9 bases, there was a span of 22 bases. The CDR3 length is 14 residues. Germline lookup yields CDR1 MGHDK and CDR2 SYGVNS. The CDR3, as DNA: TGTGCCAGCTCAGCTCTAGGGGCTGGTGAGGCCCAGTACTTC. It specifies CASSALGAGEAQYF. Full variable domain (missing parts from reference TRBV25-1 and TRBJ2-5): EADIYQTPRYLVIGTGKKITLECSQTMGHDKMYWYQQDPGMELHLIHYSYGVNSTEKGDLSSESTVSRIRTEHFPLTLESARPSHTSQYLCASSALGAGEAQYFGPGTRLLVL.

This clonotype was seen ten or more times. The chain employs TRBV11-2 and TRBJ2-7; TRBD1 matches 8 bases. The trim removed 10 bases at V and 3 bases at J, leaving 14 bases unmatched. CDR1 SGHAT and CDR2 FQNNGV come from the germline V gene. This CDR3 is built from 15 residues. The CDR3 spells CATAGGQGGFYEQYF. In DNA form, the CDR3 reads TGTGCCACCGCAGGTGGACAGGGTGGATTCTACGAGCAGTACTTC.

The V gene is TRBV20-1, the J gene TRBJ2-7, with D possibly TRBD2 on 5 matching bases. Germline-derived CDR1 and CDR2 are DFQATT and SNEGSKA (reference sequence). V lost 3 bases and J lost 4, with 13 bases in between. There are 13 residues in the CDR3. The CDR3 nucleotides read TGCAGTGCTAGTGGACTCGTAGTGTACGAGCAGTACTTC. Translating gives CSASGLVVYEQYF.

To note about this clonotype: A much larger clone differs from this one at a single base, so this may be a read error. V usage is TRBV5-1 and J usage is TRBJ1-6; unclear D gene. The germline V gene encodes CDR1 SGHRS and CDR2 YFSETQ. This CDR3 contains 16 residues. CDR3 region: CASSFGVGSYNSLLHF. The CDR3 bases are TGCGCCAGCAGCTTCGGGGTAGGCTCCTATAATTCACTCCTCCACTTT.

On this clonotype itself: Mismatch with germline at one junction end may stem from a read error. J is TRBJ2-6 and V is TRBV6-5; TRBD1 might be the D (7 bases). The germline gives CDR1 MNHEY, CDR2 SVGAGI. The CDR3 runs to 17 residues. For the CDR3, the DNA is TGTACTAGCAGTTACAAGGGGGCGAGGTCTGGGGCCAACGCCCTGACTTTC. Amino acid sequence: CTSSYKGARSGANALTF.

The count of this clonotype is one. The chain carries TRBV6-6 and TRBJ1-3, with D possibly matching TRBD1 (5 bases). V was pared by 5 bases and J by 0 bases, with 11 bases between. Germline V lookup: CDR1 MNHNY, CDR2 SVGAGI (reference sequence). The CDR3 loop spans 15 amino acids. The CDR3 nucleotides read TGTGCCAGCAGTGGGACTGACACCTCTGGAAACACCATATATTTT. As protein: CASSGTDTSGNTIYF.

The gene calls are TRBV6-5 and TRBJ2-7; 8 nucleotides agree with TRBD1. This CDR3 comprises 13 residues. Germline V gene sequence: CDR1 MNHEY, CDR2 SVGAGI. Losses at the gene ends were 6 bases for V and 5 bases for J; bases not matched to a gene: 6. This CDR3 reads CASSPDRDHEQYF. Here the CDR3 DNA reads TGTGCCAGCAGCCCGGACAGGGACCACGAGCAGTACTTC.

The chain combines TRBV20-1 with TRBJ1-6, with TRBD1 matching over 10 bases. J lost 7 bases, V lost 0 bases, and 6 bases had no gene match. This CDR3 is built from 16 residues. Germline V gene sequence: CDR1 DFQATT, CDR2 SNEGSKA (reference sequence). CDR3 in amino acids: CSARDYGQGDNSPLHF. CDR3 in DNA: TGCAGTGCTAGAGATTACGGACAGGGGGACAATTCACCCCTCCACTTT.